These 24 T cell receptor beta chains were all obtained from the same sample, sequenced in a study of blood T cell repertoires in COVID-19. Measured with immunoSEQ multiplex PCR; TCRdb has only the in-frame clones, and not every one. The data show some 280,000 clones, 75% to 90% seen once. The specimen sequenced was peripheral blood. The receptors derive from a woman aged 55-70 years with acute or convalescent COVID-19.

This clone appeared once. The chain couples TRBV24-1 to TRBJ2-7, with 8 bases aligning to TRBD1. CDR1 and CDR2 from the germline V gene are KGHDR and SFDVKD. V shed 3 bases and J 5 bases; nucleotides not matched to a gene: 11. The CDR3 length is 16 residues. CDR3 amino acids: CATSDPGQGRSDEQYF. The CDR3 DNA reads as TGTGCCACCAGTGATCCAGGACAGGGCCGGTCGGACGAGCAGTACTTC.

The J gene is TRBJ1-5, the V gene TRBV3-1 (or the pseudogene TRBV3-2), with no clear D. The germline gives CDR1 LGHDT, CDR2 YNNKEL (reference sequence). Trimming shortened V by 5 bases and J by 9 bases, and 8 bases separated the two germline ends. There are 11 residues in the CDR3. CDR3 nucleotides: TGTGCCAGCAGCGCGGATGGGCCCCAGCATTTT. It specifies CASSADGPQHF.

The V call is TRBV3-1 (or the pseudogene TRBV3-2), the J call TRBJ1-4; D remains unclear. This CDR3 contains 13 residues. Trimming stripped 1 base from V and 7 bases from J, with 7 bases between. CDR1 is LGHDT and CDR2 is YNNKEL in the germline V gene (reference sequence). The CDR3 spells CASSQGAAEKLFF. The CDR3 nucleotides read TGTGCCAGCAGCCAAGGGGCAGCTGAAAAACTGTTTTTT.

This clone was counted between two and nine times. Other nucleotide sequences in the sample specify the same CDR3. The gene calls are TRBV5-4 and TRBJ1-1; TRBD1 aligns across 7 bases. Germline assignment: CDR1 SGHNT and CDR2 YYREEE (reference sequence). This CDR3 has 14 amino acids. The trim removed 1 base at V and 1 base at J, leaving 1 base unmatched. DNA for the CDR3: TGTGCCAGCAGCTTGACAGGGGCGAACACTGAAGCTTTCTTT. This encodes CASSLTGANTEAFF.

The V call is TRBV5-1, the J call TRBJ1-4, with D possibly matching TRBD1 (6 bases). This CDR3 is built from 14 residues. The V gene lost 3 bases and the J gene lost 5 bases, with 11 bases spanning the gap. From germline, CDR1 is SGHRS and CDR2 YFSETQ. This CDR3 reads CASSSDRRNEKLFF. The CDR3 coding sequence is TGCGCCAGCAGCTCGGACAGAAGAAATGAAAAACTGTTTTTT.

The chain combines TRBV28 with TRBJ2-5; no definite D call. V was pared by 5 bases and J by 5 bases, with 12 bases between. Germline V lookup: CDR1 MDHEN, CDR2 SYDVKM. This CDR3 is 13 amino acids long. CDR3 DNA: TGTGCCAGCAGTCCAAGACCGCGGGAGACCCAGTACTTC. This codes for CASSPRPRETQYF.

V usage is TRBV6-1 and J usage is TRBJ1-5, with a weak D call TRBD1 (6 bases). Deletions cut 3 bases from V and 0 bases from J, with 9 bases between. The CDR3 extends over 15 amino acids. Germline CDR1 reads MNHNS; CDR2 reads SASEGT. The CDR3 spells CASSDRGDSNQPQHF. CDR3 DNA: TGTGCCAGCAGTGACAGGGGCGATAGCAATCAGCCCCAGCATTTT.

CDR3: CASSQDIIGELFF. The DNA for the CDR3 is TGTGCCAGCAGCCAAGATATTATCGGGGAGCTGTTTTTT. The chain joins TRBV3-1 (or the pseudogene TRBV3-2) to TRBJ2-2; the D is unclear. Germline V gene sequence: CDR1 LGHDT, CDR2 YNNKEL (reference sequence). There are 13 residues in the CDR3. V gave up 0 bases and J gave up 7 bases, with 6 bases separating them.

The chain couples TRBV11-2 to TRBJ2-5, with 11 bases that match TRBD2. The CDR3 has 15 amino acids. V was clipped by 5 bases and J by 3 bases; unmatched bases: 5. Germline values: CDR1 SGHAT, CDR2 FQNNGV. CDR3 protein: CASSRLAGGKETQYF. The CDR3 bases are TGTGCCAGCAGCCGGCTAGCGGGGGGCAAAGAGACCCAGTACTTC.

This rearrangement joins TRBV28 to TRBJ2-3, with 8 bases identical to TRBD2. This CDR3 spans 16 amino acids. CDR1 and CDR2 from the germline V gene are MDHEN and SYDVKM. Unmatched junction bases numbered 6, after V lost 4 bases and J lost 0 bases. The CDR3 region has the DNA TGTGCCAGCAGTTCACCCGCTAGCGGGAGCACAGATACGCAGTATTTT. It specifies CASSSPASGSTDTQYF.

The chain carries TRBV29-1 and TRBJ1-2, with TRBD1 identical over 7 bases. Trimming at V came to 6 bases and at J to 5 bases, leaving 9 bases not matched to a gene. Germline CDR1 is SQVTM and CDR2 is ANQGSEA. The CDR3 consists of 13 residues. The CDR3: CSVHREGAYGYTF. The DNA of the CDR3 is TGCAGCGTCCACCGGGAGGGGGCGTATGGCTACACCTTC.

The chain employs TRBV6-2 or TRBV6-3 and TRBJ2-1; D is uncertain. The V and J ends lost 4 bases and 4 bases respectively, with 5 bases between them. In germline, CDR1 is MNHEY, CDR2 SVGEGT. The CDR3 covers 12 residues. The CDR3 is CASSSIYNEQFF. The CDR3 DNA is TGTGCCAGCAGTTCAATTTACAATGAGCAGTTCTTC.

The rearrangement links TRBV3-1 (or the pseudogene TRBV3-2) to TRBJ2-5, with 12 bases lining up with TRBD1. Germline V CDR1 and CDR2: LGHDT, YNNKEL (reference sequence). V shed 5 bases, J shed 8 bases, and the junction held 9 bases outside the gene matches. The CDR3 contains 15 residues. CDR3 loop: CASSIPGQGAPTQYF. CDR3 coding DNA: TGTGCCAGCAGCATTCCGGGACAGGGGGCCCCTACCCAGTACTTC.

The chain couples TRBV5-6 to TRBJ1-5, with TRBD1 matching 7 bases. CDR3 length: 15 amino acids. V lost 7 bases, J lost 7 bases, and 14 bases stayed unmatched. Germline CDR1 SGHDT, CDR2 YYEEEE. The CDR3 reads CASHLLRQGRQPQHF. Here the CDR3 DNA reads TGTGCCAGCCACTTGCTCAGACAGGGCAGGCAGCCCCAGCATTTT. Full variable domain (outside the CDR3, taken from reference TRBV5-6 and TRBJ1-5): DAGVTQSPTHLIKTRGQQVTLRCSPKSGHDTVSWYQQALGQGPQFIFQYYEEEERQRGNFPDRFSGHQFPNYSSELNVNALLLGDSALYLCASHLLRQGRQPQHFGDGTRLSIL.

The CDR3 is CASSPLVLTDYGYTF. The CDR3 DNA is TGTGCCAGCTCACCATTGGTATTAACGGACTATGGCTACACCTTC. The J gene is TRBJ1-2, the V gene TRBV18; D is uncertain. The CDR3 contains 15 residues. V lost 2 bases and J lost 3, with 13 bases in between. In germline, CDR1 is KGHSH, CDR2 LQKENI. The whole variable domain, filled in from reference TRBV18 and TRBJ1-2, reads NAGVMQNPRHLVRRRGQEARLRCSPMKGHSHVYWYRQLPEEGLKFMVYLQKENIIDESGMPKERFSAEFPKEGPSILRIQQVVRGDSAAYFCASSPLVLTDYGYTFGSGTRLTVV.

The chain employs TRBV9 and TRBJ1-1; TRBD1 is a possible D gene (6 bases). The V gene lost 4 bases and the J gene lost 4 bases, with 23 bases spanning the gap. Germline V gene data show CDR1 as SGDLS and CDR2 as YYNGEE. The CDR3 consists of 17 residues. The CDR3 sequence is CASSSQMGTQRTTEAFF. The CDR3 DNA follows: TGTGCCAGCAGCTCGCAAATGGGGACACAGCGGACCACTGAAGCTTTCTTT. The full variable domain, completed using reference TRBV9 and TRBJ1-1, is DSGVTQTPKHLITATGQRVTLRCSPRSGDLSVYWYQQSLDQGLQFLIQYYNGEERAKGNILERFSAQQFPDLHSELNLSSLELGDSALYFCASSSQMGTQRTTEAFFGQGTRLTVV.

In DNA, the CDR3 is TGTGCCAGCAGCTGGTGGACAGGAGTAACCTCCTACGAGCAGTACTTC. Amino acids: CASSWWTGVTSYEQYF. The V and J genes are TRBV5-6 and TRBJ2-7; 7 bases are shared with TRBD1. The CDR3 sequence is 16 residues long. Trimming at V came to 3 bases and at J to 0 bases, leaving 9 bases not matched to a gene. Germline lookup yields CDR1 SGHDT and CDR2 YYEEEE.

The chain joins TRBV28 to TRBJ1-4; D uncertain. V lost 1 base and J 2 bases, leaving 8 bases between the germline ends. Germline V gene sequence: CDR1 MDHEN, CDR2 SYDVKM. The CDR3 consists of 15 residues. In DNA, the CDR3 is TGTGCCAGCAGTTTATCGGTCGGGACTAATGAAAAACTGTTTTTT. Translation: CASSLSVGTNEKLFF.

This rearrangement joins TRBV5-1 to TRBJ1-4; TRBD1 agrees at 7 bases. CDR1 and CDR2 (germline): SGHRS, YFSETQ. Trimming removed 7 bases from V and 1 base from J; junction bases left unmatched: 7. The CDR3 extends over 15 amino acids. The CDR3 coding sequence is TGCGCCAGCGGCGAGGGGGCCCTAACTAATGAAAAACTGTTTTTT. It encodes CASGEGALTNEKLFF.

The genes are TRBV7-2 and TRBJ2-7; 8 nucleotides line up with TRBD2. Germline values: CDR1 SGHTA, CDR2 FQGNSA. This CDR3 contains 15 residues. The V segment lost 2 bases and the J segment 7 bases; nucleotides outside the gene matches: 10. The CDR3 nucleotides are TGTGCCAGCAGCTTAAAACCGGGGGGGCCGGGGGAGCAGTACTTC. Translation: CASSLKPGGPGEQYF.

The V gene is TRBV11-2, the J gene TRBJ2-5, with D possibly matching TRBD1 (6 bases). V gave up 4 bases and J gave up 7 bases, with 16 bases separating them. Germline V gene data show CDR1 as SGHAT and CDR2 as FQNNGV. This CDR3 region has 14 residues. The CDR3 reads CASSSIQGRGTQYF. CDR3 DNA sequence: TGTGCCAGCAGCTCGATACAGGGACGTGGGACCCAGTACTTC.

The chain combines TRBV28 with TRBJ1-4; 10 positions match TRBD1. The CDR3 has 15 residues. In germline, CDR1 is MDHEN, CDR2 SYDVKM. With 8 bases clipped from V and 6 bases from J, the junction kept 9 bases outside the gene matches. CDR3 DNA sequence: TGTGCCAGCTCTGGGGCCGGGACAGGGGATGAAAAACTGTTTTTT. Amino acids: CASSGAGTGDEKLFF.

This chain uses TRBV6-5 with TRBJ1-3, with 7 positions matching TRBD1. The V gene end was trimmed by 4 bases and the J gene end by 2 bases; junction bases not matched to a gene: 2. Germline loops: CDR1 MNHEY, CDR2 SVGAGI. This CDR3 has 14 residues. In nucleotides, the CDR3 is TGTGCCAGCAGTTTTGACAGGGCTGGAAACACCATATATTTT. It specifies CASSFDRAGNTIYF.

The rearrangement uses TRBV7-2 and TRBJ2-5; the D gene is possibly TRBD1 (6 bases). The CDR3 has 15 amino acids. V lost 1 base, J lost 4 bases, and 13 bases lay in between. The germline V gene has CDR1 SGHTA and CDR2 FQGNSA. CDR3 residues: CASSLEPGAGETQYF. In DNA form, the CDR3 reads TGTGCCAGCAGCTTAGAACCAGGGGCAGGAGAGACCCAGTACTTC.